Each of the 2 T cell receptor beta chains below was sequenced from the same sample in a study of T cell clonotyping in hematopoietic cell transplantation. The time point denotes: recipient sample about 28 days before transplant, after cytoreduction. Clones were sequenced by immunoSEQ multiplex PCR, and TCRdb holds only the in-frame ones, with some missing. The data hold about 29,000 clones, with over 65% observed a single time. The sequencing here drew on peripheral blood mononuclear cells, taken before stem cell transplant. All receptors derive from a woman in her 30s with chronic myeloid leukemia. Some clones in this sample may be carry-over from other donors' samples.

This clone was counted between two and nine times. This chain connects TRBV30 to TRBJ2-1; D gene uncertain. V was clipped by 2 bases and J by 7 bases, with 6 bases between them. Looked up from germline, CDR1 is GTSNPN and CDR2 is SVGIG (reference sequence). This CDR3 spans 11 amino acids. The CDR3 DNA reads TGTGCCTGGAGTCTCGGGAATGAGCAGTTCTTC. It specifies CAWSLGNEQFF.

The chain employs TRBV14 and TRBJ2-5; 11 bases fit TRBD1. Germline V gene data show CDR1 as SGHDN and CDR2 as FVKESK. Germline trimming cut 0 bases from V and 6 bases from J; bases unmatched to any gene: 12. This CDR3 has 18 amino acids. CDR3 sequence (DNA): TGTGCCAGCAGCCAAGAGTGGGACGGGACAGGGGGGATGAAGACCCAGTACTTC. Its protein is CASSQEWDGTGGMKTQYF.